Below, one T cell receptor beta chain is given with its context. The record originates from a study of neoadjuvant anti-PD-1 for oral cavity cancer. TCRdb's copy holds only in-frame clones and misses some; the assay was immunoSEQ multiplex PCR. The sample records 30,000 or so clones, 80% being singletons. CDR3 length: 15 amino acids. The germline V gene has CDR1 MNHNS and CDR2 SASEGT. V was shortened by 0 bases and J by 0 bases, with 5 bases between the two germline ends. Described time point: after neoadjuvant nivolumab, at surgical resection. The receptor was isolated from a person aged 35-79 years with oral cavity squamous cell carcinoma. The chain recombines TRBV6-1 with TRBJ2-2; D is unclear. This specimen was PBMCs, taken after nivolumab (anti-PD-1) treatment. The CDR3, as DNA: TGTGCCAGCAGTGAAGCAGCAGCGAACACCGGGGAGCTGTTTTTT. It yields the protein CASSEAAANTGELFF.